This TCR beta chain originates from a study of T cell changes during pregnancy in multiple sclerosis. This clone has a single count. V shed 6 bases and J 5 bases; nucleotides not matched to a gene: 12. This CDR3 contains 15 residues. Germline CDR1 reads LNHDA; CDR2 reads SQIVND (reference sequence). Sequenced by immunoSEQ multiplex PCR; TCRdb stores in-frame clones only, minus some. The sample carries some 77,000 clones, around nine tenths recorded once. The receptor was isolated from a female donor with multiple sclerosis, enrolled in a pregnancy study. The chain uses TRBV19 and TRBJ1-2; 7 bases map to TRBD1. The sequencing here drew on CD4+ T cells from peripheral blood mononuclear cells, taken before pregnancy. The CDR3 nucleotides read TGTGCCAGTAGCATGAACGGACAGGCGGGATATGGCTACACCTTC. Protein: CASSMNGQAGYGYTF.